A single T cell receptor (beta chain) is shown here with its context. These data originate in a study of blood T cell repertoires in COVID-19. Study overall: Italy, Spain and the United States were the sources of the convalescent and acute COVID-19 samples. Sources were T cells, B-cell-depleted T cells, or PBMCs; the material itself was cDNA or gDNA.

In terms of age and location, participants ranged from roughly 18 to 90 years and lived in under 30 US areas. Participants' own reports of clinical history determined their cohort assignment. The repertoire was sequenced with immunoSEQ multiplex PCR; TCRdb's copy has only in-frame clones and lacks some. The table shows 200,000 to 300,000 clones, with 70% to 90% occurring only once. The origin of this receptor is a woman between 40 and 55 years old with acute COVID-19. Sample: PBMCs or T cells enriched from blood (not recorded which).

The CDR3 sequence is CASSESDRGAAGGAFF. Written as DNA, the CDR3 is TGTGCCAGCAGTGAATCCGACAGGGGGGCCGCAGGGGGAGCTTTCTTT. The genes are TRBV2 and TRBJ1-1; 9 nucleotides agree with TRBD1. Germline V gene lookup returns CDR1 SNHLY and CDR2 FYNNEI. After removal of 2 bases from V and 10 bases from J, the junction contained 14 bases not matched to a gene. This CDR3 is built from 16 residues.